A single sample gave rise to the 29 T cell receptor beta chains below, sequenced in a study of T cell responses to AZD1222 COVID-19 vaccine. Libraries were prepared by immunoSEQ multiplex PCR; TCRdb keeps only in-frame clonotypes and omits some of them. The profile shows 150,000 to 180,000 clones, about 90% of them singletons. This specimen was peripheral blood, taken 28 days after the second AZD1222 dose. All receptors derive from an adult who received the AZD1222 COVID-19 vaccine.

This sequence joins TRBV9 and TRBJ1-3, with TRBD1 matching over 8 bases. CDR3 length equals 17 residues. Trimming took 0 bases from V and 3 from J; bases not matched to a gene: 8. From germline, CDR1 is SGDLS and CDR2 YYNGEE. The CDR3 nucleotides are TGTGCCAGCAGCGTAGCCACAGGGGGTATTGGTGGAAACACCATATATTTT. The encoded protein is CASSVATGGIGGNTIYF.

The sample holds a few counts of this clone. The rearrangement joins TRBV28 to TRBJ1-4; tentatively, D is TRBD1 (5 bases). Trimming removed 10 bases from V and 8 bases from J, with 17 bases in between. The CDR3 is made up of 13 amino acids. Germline assignment: CDR1 MDHEN and CDR2 SYDVKM. The CDR3 DNA sequence: TGTGCCATCACACCAATCGGGGGGGAAAAACTGTTTTTT. Translating it yields CAITPIGGEKLFF.

This chain connects TRBV27 to TRBJ2-3; weak D call: TRBD2 (6 bases). The germline CDR1 and CDR2 sequences are MNHEY and SMNVEV (reference sequence). V gave up 5 bases and J gave up 2 bases, with 11 bases separating them. This CDR3 is 14 amino acids long. The CDR3 region is CASSPGTYTDTQYF. Written as DNA, the CDR3 is TGTGCCAGCAGTCCCGGGACTTACACAGATACGCAGTATTTT.

This chain links TRBV3-1 (or the pseudogene TRBV3-2) with TRBJ1-5; tentatively, D is TRBD1 (5 bases). In germline, CDR1 is LGHDT, CDR2 YNNKEL (reference sequence). Trimming stripped 1 base from V and 7 bases from J, with 14 bases between. The CDR3 has 15 residues. The CDR3 DNA reads TGTGCCAGCAGCCAAGCCCCAAGCAGGGCACAGCCCCAGCATTTT. Translation gives CASSQAPSRAQPQHF.

This chain connects TRBV3-1 (or the pseudogene TRBV3-2) to TRBJ1-2; the D gene is possibly TRBD1 (6 bases). Between the trimmed V and J ends, which lost 5 bases and 0 bases, there was a span of 16 bases. CDR1 LGHDT and CDR2 YNNKEL come from the germline V gene (reference sequence). There are 16 residues in the CDR3. CDR3 region: CASSVRGGGTNYGYTF. In nucleotides, the CDR3 is TGTGCCAGCAGCGTCCGAGGAGGGGGAACTAACTATGGCTACACCTTC.

V and J are TRBV28 and TRBJ1-5, with no clear D. Germline V gene data show CDR1 as MDHEN and CDR2 as SYDVKM. Deletions cut 3 bases from V and 0 bases from J, with 9 bases between. This CDR3 comprises 15 residues. This CDR3 reads CASSFLSGSNQPQHF. CDR3 nucleotide sequence: TGTGCCAGCAGTTTTCTTAGCGGTAGCAATCAGCCCCAGCATTTT.

V and J are TRBV9 and TRBJ2-1; 8 bases fit TRBD2. Trimming took 4 bases from V and 1 from J; bases not matched to a gene: 7. Germline-derived CDR1 and CDR2 are SGDLS and YYNGEE. CDR3 length: 16 amino acids. The CDR3 DNA is TGTGCCAGCAGCCCCCCAACTAGCGGTTCCTACAATGAGCAGTTCTTC. It is translated as CASSPPTSGSYNEQFF.

The chain joins TRBV4-2 to TRBJ2-7, with 10 bases lining up with TRBD2. J gave up 6 bases and V 0 bases, and 32 bases lay outside the gene matches. Germline V gene lookup returns CDR1 LGHNA and CDR2 YNFKEQ. The CDR3 totals 24 residues. The CDR3 reads CASSQDIKSGAGGNLAGVYAEQYF. The DNA of the CDR3 is TGTGCCAGCAGCCAAGATATCAAATCTGGGGCAGGGGGCAATCTAGCGGGAGTATACGCCGAGCAGTACTTC.

The chain uses TRBV27 and TRBJ2-3; D possibly uses TRBD1 or TRBD2 (5 bases each). V shed 1 base and J shed 6 bases, with 17 bases lying between them. The CDR3 length is 16 residues. CDR1 MNHEY and CDR2 SMNVEV come from the germline V gene (reference sequence). The CDR3 reads CASSLFRGQGGDTQYF. The CDR3 DNA sequence: TGTGCCAGCAGTTTATTTCGGGGCCAGGGCGGGGATACGCAGTATTTT.

This clone was observed a single time. The V gene is TRBV3-1 (or the pseudogene TRBV3-2), the J gene TRBJ1-1; D ambiguous. CDR1 and CDR2 (germline): LGHDT, YNNKEL (reference sequence). The CDR3 consists of 18 residues. V was pared by 1 base and J by 0 bases, with 18 bases between. The CDR3 loop reads CASSQAQSAALMNTEAFF. CDR3 nucleotide sequence: TGTGCCAGCAGCCAAGCCCAAAGCGCGGCACTCATGAACACTGAAGCTTTCTTT.

This rearrangement joins TRBV5-5 to TRBJ2-3; 14 bases fit TRBD2. Losses at the gene ends were 0 bases for V and 5 bases for J; bases not matched to a gene: 14. From germline, CDR1 is SGHKS and CDR2 YYEKEE (reference sequence). The CDR3 contains 20 residues. CDR3 sequence reads: CASSLALLGTSGRWRDTQYF. In nucleotides, the CDR3 is TGTGCCAGCAGCTTGGCCTTATTAGGGACTAGCGGGAGATGGAGAGATACGCAGTATTTT.

This chain connects TRBV29-1 to TRBJ2-1; D might be TRBD1 or TRBD2, each matching 7 bases. With 6 bases removed from V and 5 bases from J, the gap between germline ends came to 20 bases. This CDR3 has 15 residues. Germline V gene lookup returns CDR1 SQVTM and CDR2 ANQGSEA. The CDR3 loop reads CSVFFRDSGNNEQFF. CDR3 in DNA: TGCAGCGTCTTTTTCCGGGACAGCGGGAACAATGAGCAGTTCTTC.

This chain connects TRBV6-5 to TRBJ2-7; the match to TRBD2 covers 9 bases. The junction had 5 bases not matched to a gene; V was cut back by 10 bases and J by 1 base. Germline loops: CDR1 MNHEY, CDR2 SVGAGI. This CDR3 contains 13 residues. CDR3 in DNA: TGTGCCACACCGGGACTAGCATCCTACGAGCAGTACTTC. Protein: CATPGLASYEQYF.

The chain joins TRBV7-2 to TRBJ2-3; 11 nucleotides align to TRBD1. Germline CDR1 SGHTA, CDR2 FQGNSA. V was pared by 5 bases and J by 3 bases, with 4 bases of the junction left unmatched. The CDR3 runs 15 residues. CDR3 sequence (DNA): TGTGCCAGCAGCCCCCGGGACAGGGGGACAGATACGCAGTATTTT. Its protein is CASSPRDRGTDTQYF.

This clone was observed once. The chain uses TRBV5-1 and TRBJ1-1; D is unresolved. V was shortened by 0 bases and J by 0 bases, with 12 bases between the two germline ends. CDR3 length: 16 residues. CDR1 SGHRS and CDR2 YFSETQ come from the germline V gene. Here the CDR3 reads CASSLGARQMNTEAFF. The CDR3 nucleotides read TGCGCCAGCAGCTTGGGGGCGCGACAAATGAACACTGAAGCTTTCTTT.

The rearrangement joins TRBV7-9 to TRBJ2-3; 7 bases map to TRBD2. Germline V gene sequence: CDR1 SEHNR, CDR2 FQNEAQ (reference sequence). J gave up 5 bases and V 7 bases, and 12 bases lay outside the gene matches. CDR3 length: 15 residues. This CDR3 is CASTVGAGVVDTQYF. In nucleotides, the CDR3 is TGTGCCAGCACCGTTGGGGCGGGAGTGGTAGATACGCAGTATTTT.

The chain links TRBV19 to TRBJ2-2; 11 nucleotides align to TRBD2. There are 15 residues in the CDR3. With V trimmed by 4 bases and J by 3 bases, 1 base remained unmatched. Germline lookup yields CDR1 LNHDA and CDR2 SQIVND (reference sequence). This chain's CDR3 is CASSTLAGDTGELFF. The CDR3 DNA reads TGTGCCAGTAGTACACTAGCGGGGGACACCGGGGAGCTGTTTTTT.

The rearrangement joins TRBV25-1 to TRBJ2-7; 11 bases map to TRBD2. The CDR3 totals 13 residues. Germline-derived CDR1 and CDR2 are MGHDK and SYGVNS. V lost 6 bases to trimming and J lost 5 bases; unmatched junction nucleotides: 3. CDR3 nucleotides: TGTGCCAGCAGCCTAGCGGGAGGCAACGAGCAGTACTTC. Translated: CASSLAGGNEQYF.

This clone appeared a single time. The rearrangement links TRBV19 to TRBJ2-6; 10 positions match TRBD1. The CDR3 contains 16 residues. V was clipped by 5 bases and J by 2 bases; unmatched bases: 3. Germline CDR1 is LNHDA and CDR2 is SQIVND (reference sequence). The CDR3 loop is CASSATGGTGANVLTF. For the CDR3, the DNA is TGTGCCAGTAGTGCGACAGGGGGCACTGGGGCCAACGTCCTGACTTTC.

The CDR3 DNA reads as TGTGCCAGCAGTTCCCCGCGGAGAGAGACCCAGTACTTC. It specifies CASSSPRRETQYF. V is TRBV28 and J is TRBJ2-5; no clear D. V lost 4 bases and J 4 bases, leaving 10 bases between the germline ends. This CDR3 has 13 residues. CDR1 and CDR2 (germline): MDHEN, SYDVKM. Based on the CDR3 plus reference TRBV28 and TRBJ2-5, the full variable domain is DVKVTQSSRYLVKRTGEKVFLECVQDMDHENMFWYRQDPGLGLRLIYFSYDVKMKEKGDIPEGYSVSREKKERFSLILESASTNQTSMYLCASSSPRRETQYFGPGTRLLVL.

V and J are TRBV10-3 and TRBJ1-4; no definite D call. There are 14 residues in the CDR3. Trimming stripped 0 bases from V and 4 bases from J, with 6 bases between. The germline V gene encodes CDR1 ENHRY and CDR2 SYGVKD. The CDR3 region has the DNA TGTGCCATCAGTGAGTCAGGGTTTAATGAAAAACTGTTTTTT. Translation gives CAISESGFNEKLFF.

The chain carries TRBV18 and TRBJ1-5; D is perhaps TRBD1 (6 bases). Germline CDR1 is KGHSH and CDR2 is LQKENI. The V end was cut by 8 bases, the J end by 0 bases, with 11 bases between. The CDR3 covers 14 residues. As DNA, the CDR3 is TGTGCCAGCGTGGACAGTAATAGCAATCAGCCCCAGCATTTT. As protein: CASVDSNSNQPQHF.

The chain uses TRBV9 and TRBJ2-1, with TRBD2 identical over 9 bases. Trimming removed 0 bases from V and 9 bases from J; junction bases left unmatched: 16. The CDR3 totals 18 residues. Germline CDR1 is SGDLS and CDR2 is YYNGEE. The CDR3 DNA reads as TGTGCCAGCAGCGTAGCGGGATCCCTAGCGGGAATGAGAGGTGAGCAGTTCTTC. Translated: CASSVAGSLAGMRGEQFF.

The genes are TRBV5-6 and TRBJ1-2; a possible D gene is TRBD1 (5 bases). V lost 1 base to trimming and J lost 3 bases, with 16 bases between them. The germline CDR1 and CDR2 sequences are SGHDT and YYEEEE. There are 16 residues in the CDR3. CDR3 DNA sequence: TGTGCCAGCAGCTTGCATCAGTCTCGGGGGTACTATGGCTACACCTTC. Translated, it gives CASSLHQSRGYYGYTF.

The V gene is TRBV18, the J gene TRBJ2-1; the D gene could be TRBD1 or TRBD2 (5 bases each). The CDR3 is 17 amino acids. CDR1 and CDR2 (germline): KGHSH, LQKENI. Trimming shortened V by 2 bases and J by 6 bases, and 20 bases separated the two germline ends. The CDR3 sequence is CASSPLIPSGTINEQFF. The CDR3 DNA follows: TGTGCCAGCTCACCATTAATTCCCTCCGGGACCATCAATGAGCAGTTCTTC.

The table lists this clone with a count of one. The gene calls are TRBV2 and TRBJ1-2; weak D call: TRBD1 (6 bases). This CDR3 comprises 12 residues. V was cut by 4 bases and J by 8 bases, with 11 bases left in between. Germline V lookup: CDR1 SNHLY, CDR2 FYNNEI. The CDR3 reads CASSVAGEGYTF. CDR3 sequence (DNA): TGTGCCAGCAGTGTGGCAGGGGAGGGCTACACCTTC. Complete variable domain (other parts from reference TRBV2 and TRBJ1-2): EPEVTQTPSHQVTQMGQEVILRCVPISNHLYFYWYRQILGQKVEFLVSFYNNEISEKSEIFDDQFSVERPDGSNFTLKIRSTKLEDSAMYFCASSVAGEGYTFGSGTRLTVV.

The chain joins TRBV27 to TRBJ2-2; TRBD2 matches 14 bases. J lost 5 bases, V lost 6 bases, and 8 bases had no gene match. The CDR3 totals 17 residues. Germline V lookup: CDR1 MNHEY, CDR2 SMNVEV (reference sequence). The DNA for the CDR3 is TGTGCCAGCAGACGACTAGCGGGAGGGCGGGAAACCGGGGAGCTGTTTTTT. It codes for CASRRLAGGRETGELFF.

This chain joins TRBV11-2 and TRBJ2-7; D possibly corresponds to TRBD1 (6 bases). Looked up from germline, CDR1 is SGHAT and CDR2 is FQNNGV. Deletions cut 5 bases from V and 0 bases from J, with 17 bases between. The CDR3 has 16 residues. CDR3 coding DNA: TGTGCCAGCAGCCCACCTAGGTCAGGGGCCTCCTACGAGCAGTACTTC. This sequence encodes CASSPPRSGASYEQYF. The full variable domain, completed using reference TRBV11-2 and TRBJ2-7, is EAGVAQSPRYKIIEKRQSVAFWCNPISGHATLYWYQQILGQGPKLLIQFQNNGVVDDSQLPKDRFSAERLKGVDSTLKIQPAKLEDSAVYLCASSPPRSGASYEQYFGPGTRLTVT.

V usage is TRBV7-3 and J usage is TRBJ1-1; D is unclear. Germline V gene sequence: CDR1 SGHTA, CDR2 FQGTGA. The CDR3 is 13 residues long. The germline V and J ends were trimmed by 1 base and 5 bases, with 8 bases remaining between them. The CDR3 DNA is TGTGCCAGCAGCTTAAACTCAAAGACTGAAGCTTTCTTT. Translated, it gives CASSLNSKTEAFF.